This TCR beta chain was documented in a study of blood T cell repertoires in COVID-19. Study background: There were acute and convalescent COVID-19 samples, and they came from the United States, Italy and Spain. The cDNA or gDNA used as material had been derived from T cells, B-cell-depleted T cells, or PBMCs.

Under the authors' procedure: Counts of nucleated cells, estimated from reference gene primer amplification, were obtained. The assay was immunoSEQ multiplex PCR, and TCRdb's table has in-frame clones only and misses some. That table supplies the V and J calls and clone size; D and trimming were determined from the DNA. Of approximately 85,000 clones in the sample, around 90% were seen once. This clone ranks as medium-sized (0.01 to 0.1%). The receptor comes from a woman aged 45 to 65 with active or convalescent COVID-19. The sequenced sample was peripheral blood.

CDR3 DNA: TGTGCCAGCAGCCAAGAGGATGACGGGAATACGGGCTATGGCTACACCTTC. It encodes CASSQEDDGNTGYGYTF. The chain is built from TRBV4-2 and TRBJ1-2; no firm D call. The CDR3 is made up of 17 amino acids. CDR1 is LGHNA, CDR2 YNFKEQ, per germline. V was shortened by 0 bases and J by 4 bases, with 18 bases between the two germline ends.